This TCR beta chain is from a study of cytomegalovirus exposure and HLA in healthy donors. Study as a whole: Researchers previously reported finding just under 120 million unique TCR beta sequences from around 200 million T cells.

Study conclusions and caveats: Sequencing likely produced, as an artifact, a cluster of highly shared sequence variants. Productive status was seen about 90% or about 30% of the time for most TCR beta V segments in an earlier analysis.

The PCR made use of 60 Vbeta and 13 Jbeta primers. Using immunoSEQ multiplex PCR, the repertoire was profiled, and TCRdb retains in-frame clones only, with some absent. Of approximately 160,000 clones in the sample, about 80% were seen once. On this clone itself: Its cognate antigen is unknown.

J gave up 1 base and V 6 bases, and 8 bases lay outside the gene matches. CDR1 and CDR2 (germline): SGHVS, FNYEAQ. CDR3 length: 15 amino acids. The chain employs TRBV7-6 and TRBJ2-7; TRBD1 matches at 8 bases. The clonotype originates from a woman in her thirties in good health and CMV-seropositive. Sequenced material: PBMCs. CDR3 sequence reads: CASSSGQGASYEQYF. CDR3 DNA sequence: TGTGCCAGCAGTTCAGGGCAGGGGGCGTCCTACGAGCAGTACTTC.